This T cell receptor (beta chain) was sequenced during a study of blood T cells in healthy people across ages (dated by TCRdb to between 2015 and 2017). A note on the overall study: In model experiments, roughly one uniquely barcoded TCR beta cDNA molecule per two T cells was captured by template switching. The study measured age-related changes in TCR beta repertoire diversity using deep sequencing normalized with unique cDNA molecular identifiers. The donors were divided into four age groups: young (average roughly 15 years), middle-aged (roughly 42), aged (around 67) and long-lived (roughly 86). Donors of different ages were randomly distributed across sequencing lanes to avoid experimental bias. Using the same blood draw, the study looked at two additional independent replicas of 1 million unique cDNA reads for two donors, one aged 18 to 30 and the other aged 80 or older.

What the work shows at the level of the full study, not this receptor alone: Bulk unsorted PBMC profiling prevented conclusive comparison of naive and antigen-experienced compartments. Because the CMV infection status of the donors was unknown, age-related changes in expanded clonotypes may potentially have been confounded. Observed TCR beta diversity per million T cells fell roughly linearly with age, and a significant reduction was already apparent by age roughly 40. Compared with the aged group, the long-lived group had more naive CD4+ T cells, fewer expanded clones and increased TCR diversity, suggesting age selection. The percentage of naive T cells measured by flow cytometry correlated strongly with observed TCR beta diversity. Estimates of total diversity based on one million sequenced T cells were considered lower bounds and underestimates.

This clonotype was seen a single time. The antigen this receptor binds is unknown. Per-nucleotide qualities are absent, and no much larger clonotype sits a single base away. One read alone provides weak support. The germline V end is reduced by 4 bases and the J end by 5 bases; junction bases left unmatched: 3. The germline V gene specifies SGHRS as CDR1 and YFSETQ as CDR2. The CDR3 measures 13 amino acids from cysteine to phenylalanine. Only the CDR3 DNA is retained, 39 bases long and in frame from the first base. The library was prepared using 5' RACE. Sequencing used an Illumina HiSeq 2500. The second PCR ran for about 6 to 12 cycles and used a J-beta primer mix along with a sample-barcoded 5' primer. Each TCR beta cDNA molecule received a unique molecular identifier from a template-switch 5' adaptor carrying 12 random nucleotides. At least 2.5 million CDR3-containing paired-end reads were obtained from each sample. All of the RNA was converted into first-strand cDNA using the Mint cDNA synthesis kit, with a TRBC-specific oligonucleotide serving as the primer. All cDNA was treated with uracil-DNA glycosylase and then went through a first 18-cycle PCR with the universal primers M1SS and BC2_uni_R. In the paper's pipeline: Each sample was normalized by randomly selecting 1 million high-quality reads, each carrying a distinct molecular identifier. Reads sharing molecular identifiers were discarded rather than binned into consensus sequences. MiTCR, set to a Q25 quality threshold and the strictest error-elimination algorithm, was used for CDR3 identification, clonotype clustering and error correction. A nonparametric unseen species model using Euler transformation provided a lower-bound estimate of total TCR beta diversity. TCRdb reran the public reads through fastp at Q25 and MiXCR, keeping productive beta chains. Every CDR3 protein is listed once, alongside the most common genes and DNA of its rows. These V and J calls derive from TCRdb rather than the authors' analysis. The sample table records approximately 700,000 distinct CDR3 sequences; around 32% of these occur just once. Of the sample, over 15% falls within the top ten clones.

Systemically healthy Caucasian individuals from Russia, over 30 in total and aged roughly 6 to 90 years, were included as donors. Each donor gave 8 to 10 milliliters of peripheral blood, collected into EDTA-treated Vacutainer tubes. Ficoll-Paque density-gradient centrifugation was used to isolate PBMCs, with at least 7 million per sample. Trizol reagent was used to extract total RNA from the PBMCs, yielding at least 6 micrograms per sample. The percentages of naive CD45RAhigh/CD27high T cells were determined by flow cytometry on a PBMC aliquot from every donor. The TCR comes from a woman older than 75 in good health. Donor details come from another sample of the same person, matched by shared clones. Sample: blood. The sequence links TRBV5-1 to TRBJ2-4; 7 bases in between match TRBD1. CDR3 reads: CASSGTAQNIQYF. The DNA is as follows: TGCGCCAGCAGCGGGACAGCTCAAAACATTCAGTACTTC.